This T cell receptor (beta chain) was sequenced during a study of regulatory T cells in long-lasting Graves disease. The time point: newly diagnosed GD, antithyroid drugs for less than 3 months. PBMC-derived RNA was used for the TCR library. Study-wide results and limits: Among persistent patients, a larger number of public clonotypes were shared (roughly 2,700) than among newly diagnosed patients (more than 850). Small numbers of samples may have cut accuracy.

Investigators prepared the TCR beta libraries by applying iRepertoire HTBI primers and Arm-PCR of CDR3 regions. TCRdb re-called the multiplex PCR reads through MiXCR, storing one row per CDR3 protein. The data show over 500,000 distinct CDR3 sequences, roughly 16% seen once. About this clonotype itself: Antigen specificity is unknown.

V was pared by 5 bases and J by 9 bases, with 11 bases between. This CDR3 has 10 residues. Germline values: CDR1 GTSNPN, CDR2 SVGIG (reference sequence). In addition, the sample was reused for a study of T cells in Graves' hyperthyroidism and ophthalmopathy. As that report states: Over 18 months, lack of ophthalmopathy progression marked Graves' hyperthyroidism as stable. Uncontrolled infection, other autoimmune disease, pregnancy or lactation disqualified patients from enrolment.

This clonotype originated in a man aged 18 to 30 with Graves disease. The sample was peripheral blood mononuclear cells (PBMCs), taken at new diagnosis, from a patient treated with antithyroid drugs. This chain joins TRBV30 and TRBJ2-7; no reliable D call. CDR3 nucleotides: TGTGCCTGGGGCAGGAGAGGGCAGTACTTC. It is translated as CAWGRRGQYF.